These T cell receptor beta chains were read from a single sample in a study of blood T cells in healthy people across ages. TCRdb used MiXCR to reprocess the 5' RACE reads, holding one entry per CDR3 protein. The sample comprises 550,000 to 750,000 distinct CDR3 sequences, 20% to 25% of which are singletons, and 3.5% to 4% rests with the top ten. Sample: blood. All receptors come from a man between 65 and 85 years old in good health. The CDR3 runs from the conserved cysteine through the conserved F or W. A D gene is named only where the DNA matches it firmly. Not all rows give a size; the values are once, few, many and, for expanded clones, a class.

V gene,clone size,D gene,J gene,CDR3 DNA,CDR3 protein
TRBV7-9,NA,TRBD1,TRBJ2-7,TGTGCCAGCGGACAGACAGGGGGCCCCTACGAGCAGTACTTC,CASGQTGGPYEQYF
TRBV12-3/TRBV12-4,few,TRBD1,TRBJ2-4,TGTGCCAGCAGTGGGTCCGGGACAGATCGAGGTAGGGCCAAAAACATTCAGTACTTC,CASSGSGTDRGRAKNIQYF
TRBV3-1,many,NA,TRBJ2-5,TGTGCCAGCACGCCAGAGCCGGGCGGGACAGACCAAGAGACCCAGTACTTC,CASTPEPGGTDQETQYF
TRBV7-2,NA,NA,TRBJ2-3,TGTGCCAGCAGCTTACAGGGAATGGATACGCAGTATTTT,CASSLQGMDTQYF
TRBV29-1,many,TRBD1,TRBJ2-7,TGCAGCGTCGGACAGGGGGCCACCTACGAGCAGTACTTC,CSVGQGATYEQYF
TRBV28,few,NA,TRBJ2-1,TGTGCCAGCAGTTCCCGGACAGCCTCCCACAATGAGCAGTTCTTC,CASSSRTASHNEQFF
TRBV10-1,NA,TRBD2,TRBJ2-7,TGCGCCAGCAGTGAGAGCGGGAGACGCGAGCAGCACTTC,CASSESGRREQHF
TRBV6-6,NA,NA,TRBJ2-3,TGTGCCAGCAGTTATTTGGGACTTGGTACAGATACGCAGTATTTT,CASSYLGLGTDTQYF
TRBV7-3,NA,NA,TRBJ2-1,TGTGCCAGCAGCCTGGACTCGGGGCCTTACAATGAGCAGTTCTTC,CASSLDSGPYNEQFF
TRBV4-3,NA,TRBD2,TRBJ2-2,TGCGCCAGCAGCCAAGCTCCGGCGGGAGTGGCCGGGGAGCTGTTTTTT,CASSQAPAGVAGELFF
TRBV25-1,once,NA,TRBJ2-1,TGTGCCAGCAGCGGGTGGGGGGCCCAAAGCTCCTACAATGAGCAGTTCTTC,CASSGWGAQSSYNEQFF
TRBV5-1,few,TRBD1,TRBJ2-5,TGCGCCAGCAGCTCGGCCGGGACAGAGCAAGAGACCCAGTACTTC,CASSSAGTEQETQYF
TRBV7-3,NA,NA,TRBJ2-2,TGTGCCAGCAGCTTAACGGCTAGCGCGAACACCGGGGAGCTGTTTTTT,CASSLTASANTGELFF
TRBV10-3,NA,TRBD1,TRBJ2-7,TGTGCCATCAGTGAACCGGGACAGAGCCCCCTCGAGCAGTACTTC,CAISEPGQSPLEQYF
TRBV5-1,NA,NA,TRBJ2-7,TGCGCCAGCAGCTTGGTAGGGTCTACATCCTACGAGCAGTACTTC,CASSLVGSTSYEQYF
TRBV28,few,NA,TRBJ2-7,TGTGCCAGCATCCCCCCCTCAGGGCACGGGCCCTACGAGCAGTACTTC,CASIPPSGHGPYEQYF
TRBV21-1,NA,NA,TRBJ2-5,TGTGCCAGCAGCAAATTTATCCTCTTTGGTGGGACTAGCGGGAAAAACCGACGGAAGGAGACCCAGTACTTC,CASSKFILFGGTSGKNRRKETQYF
TRBV12-3/TRBV12-4,NA,TRBD1,TRBJ2-2,TGTGCCAGCAGCCAACGACAGGGCGGGTACACCGGGGAGCTGTTTTTT,CASSQRQGGYTGELFF
TRBV5-1,few,NA,TRBJ1-1,TGCGCCAGCAGCTTGGAGGGCCGGGCTGAAGCTTTCTTT,CASSLEGRAEAFF
TRBV27,few,NA,TRBJ2-1,TGTGCCAGCAGTCCCCCCCACGCAGCTAACGCCTACAATGAGCAGTTCTTC,CASSPPHAANAYNEQFF
TRBV6-4,NA,NA,TRBJ2-1,TGTGCCAGCAGTGACTCAGTGAGGGAGGCCTACAATGAGCAGTTCTTC,CASSDSVREAYNEQFF
TRBV28,NA,TRBD1,TRBJ2-7,TGTGCCACAAGGGACAGGAGCTCCTACGAGCAGTACTTC,CATRDRSSYEQYF
TRBV5-4,few,NA,TRBJ1-1,TGTGCCAGCAGCTTGGCTGGGACGAACACTGAAGCTTTCTTT,CASSLAGTNTEAFF
TRBV6-1,few,TRBD1,TRBJ1-2,TGTGCCAGCAGTACCCGGGACAGGGGGCTGAATAACTATGGCTACACCTTC,CASSTRDRGLNNYGYTF
TRBV19,NA,TRBD1,TRBJ2-7,TGTGCCAGTAGTATCCTCCCGGGACAGGGTAGCTCCTACGAGCAATACTTC,CASSILPGQGSSYEQYF
TRBV7-3,few,TRBD1,TRBJ1-5,TGTGCCAGCAGCTTTATCCAGGACAGGGAACAGCCCCAGCATTTT,CASSFIQDREQPQHF
TRBV2,NA,TRBD1,TRBJ1-4,TGTGCCAGCAGAAATGACAGGGGAGAAAAACTGTTTTTT,CASRNDRGEKLFF
TRBV2,NA,TRBD2,TRBJ2-1,TGTGCCAGCAGTGATCCCGGGACTAGCGGGATCTCCTACAATGAGCAGTTCTTC,CASSDPGTSGISYNEQFF
TRBV7-9,few,NA,TRBJ2-3,TGTGCCAGCAGCTTAGTGGACGGCACAGATACGCAGTATTTT,CASSLVDGTDTQYF
TRBV12-3/TRBV12-4,few,NA,TRBJ1-6,TGTGCCAGCAGTTGGAAAGGGGGGGTTAAGTCACCCCTCCACTTT,CASSWKGGVKSPLHF
TRBV20-1,NA,NA,TRBJ2-1,TGCAGTGCTAGCATCCGGATAGGCGGGGGCCACAATGAGCAGTTCTTC,CSASIRIGGGHNEQFF
TRBV7-9,NA,NA,TRBJ2-5,TGTGTCAGCAGCCCCGGGGGTCCAGGGACCCAGTACTTC,CVSSPGGPGTQYF
TRBV24-1,NA,NA,TRBJ2-7,TGTGCCACCAGTGAGGAAGGGGGCTACGAGCAGTACTTC,CATSEEGGYEQYF
TRBV5-1,NA,TRBD2,TRBJ2-7,TGCGCCAGCAGTCTATCAGCGGGAGATACTTACGAGCAGTACTTC,CASSLSAGDTYEQYF
TRBV2,NA,NA,TRBJ2-1,TGTGCCAGCAGACTAGAAGATGAGCAGTTCTTC,CASRLEDEQFF
TRBV10-3,NA,NA,TRBJ2-7,TGTGCCATCAGTGAGTCAAGGACAGTGGACTACGAGCAGTACTTC,CAISESRTVDYEQYF
TRBV4-1,NA,TRBD2,TRBJ2-3,TGCGCCAGCAGCCGAGCGGAGGCGGGAGTGGTAGATACGCAGTATTTT,CASSRAEAGVVDTQYF
TRBV6-6,few,NA,TRBJ2-7,TGTGCCAGCAGTTGGGACGTCTACGAGCAGTACTTC,CASSWDVYEQYF
TRBV12-3/TRBV12-4,few,NA,TRBJ2-7,TGTGCCAGCAGTTTAGGTTTGGTGGGATCCTACGAGCAGTACTTC,CASSLGLVGSYEQYF
TRBV6-1,NA,NA,TRBJ2-1,TGTGCCAGCACTGGGTTTATGGGAGGCACAATGAATGAGCAGTTCTTC,CASTGFMGGTMNEQFF
TRBV7-7,few,NA,TRBJ2-1,TGTGCTAGCAGCTTAGCGAGGGTCGATGAGCAGTTCTTC,CASSLARVDEQFF
TRBV5-1,few,NA,TRBJ2-1,TGCGCCAGCAGCTATGCGGTAGCTGGGCCGAGTGAGCAGTTCTTC,CASSYAVAGPSEQFF
TRBV5-1,few,TRBD2,TRBJ2-3,TGCGCCAGCAGCCAGGCCTTAGCGGGAGAGGCAGATACGCAGTATTTT,CASSQALAGEADTQYF
TRBV2,NA,NA,TRBJ1-3,TGTGCCAGCAGTGAGGCGGAAAACACCATATATTTT,CASSEAENTIYF
TRBV11-2,NA,NA,TRBJ2-2,TGTGCCAGCGGCTTAGTGATGGGGCTTGGCACCGGGGAGCTGTTTTTT,CASGLVMGLGTGELFF
TRBV19,NA,NA,TRBJ2-3,TGTGCCAGTAGTATGGGAGAGCGATCAGATACGCAGTATTTT,CASSMGERSDTQYF
TRBV15,NA,NA,TRBJ2-3,TGTGCCACCAGCGAGGGAAGGGCCCCAGATACGCAGTATTTT,CATSEGRAPDTQYF
TRBV4-1,NA,NA,TRBJ2-7,TGCGCCAGCAGCCAAGAGGATAACTCCTACGAGCAGTACTTC,CASSQEDNSYEQYF
TRBV3-1,NA,NA,TRBJ1-4,TGTGCCAGCAGCCCCACCGGGGGGCTAACAACTAATGAAAAACTGTTTTTT,CASSPTGGLTTNEKLFF
TRBV2,many,NA,TRBJ2-5,TGTGCCAGCAGTGAACCTAGCGAGGTTCAAGAGACCCAGTACTTC,CASSEPSEVQETQYF